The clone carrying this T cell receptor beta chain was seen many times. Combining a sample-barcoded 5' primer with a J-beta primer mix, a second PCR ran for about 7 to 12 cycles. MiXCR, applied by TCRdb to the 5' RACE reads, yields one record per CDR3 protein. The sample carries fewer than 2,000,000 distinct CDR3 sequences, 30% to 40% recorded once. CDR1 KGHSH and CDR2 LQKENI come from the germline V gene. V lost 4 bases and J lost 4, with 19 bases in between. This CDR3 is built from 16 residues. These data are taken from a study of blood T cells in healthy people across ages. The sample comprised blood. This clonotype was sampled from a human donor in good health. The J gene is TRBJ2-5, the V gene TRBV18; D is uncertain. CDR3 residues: CASSRALDGFGETQYF. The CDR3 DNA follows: TGTGCCAGCTCACGGGCGTTGGATGGTTTCGGAGAGACCCAGTACTTC.